The TCR beta chain under discussion was sequenced for a study of T cells after posttransplantation cyclophosphamide. Study-wide results and limits: Donor-recipient repertoire similarity was low at 1-2 months, rising over year one.

About this clone itself: Its target is unknown.

Trimming cost V 0 bases and J 0 bases; bases outside gene matches: 5. Germline V CDR1 and CDR2: SGHRS, YFSETQ. The CDR3 totals 19 residues. Sequencing used immunoSEQ multiplex PCR; TCRdb keeps in-frame clones, though not all of them. The table has 25,000 to 35,000 clones, more than 80% seen once; the top ten hold 2.5% to 4%. This chain uses TRBV5-1 with TRBJ2-1; 14 nucleotides agree with TRBD2. The sequenced sample was PBMCs. The sequence came from a man aged 50 to 59. CDR3 protein: CASSLGLAGGPSSYNEQFF. The CDR3 coding sequence is TGCGCCAGCAGCTTGGGACTAGCGGGAGGGCCGAGCTCCTACAATGAGCAGTTCTTC.